The text below deals with one T cell receptor (beta chain). No antigen is known for it. With constant-segment primers, 5'RACE yielded cDNA libraries of TCR alpha and TCR beta that carried sample barcodes and UMIs. In TCRdb, the 5' RACE reads were re-called with MiXCR into one record per CDR3 protein. The data hold 300,000 to 400,000 distinct CDR3 sequences, with over 20% observed a single time. The V gene's germline CDR1 is KGHDR and CDR2 SFDVKD. V lost 3 bases, J lost 8 bases, and 12 bases lay in between. CDR3 length equals 13 residues. This specimen comes from a study of T-cell memory formation after mild COVID-19. On the study more broadly: TCR clusters largely stayed donor specific.

The study's findings and limits: CD4+ contracting clones were mainly CM and EM; CD8+ ones, EMRA. Clones shrinking from day 15 to 85 showed even CD4/CD8 mixes; later expanders tilted CD4+.

The clonotype was recovered from an adult woman who had mild COVID-19 (a few samples of this study predate the infection). Cell type and time point are not known. J is TRBJ1-2 and V is TRBV24-1; D might be TRBD1 (6 bases). Material: PBMCs or a T cell subset sorted from them (not recorded which). CDR3 in amino acids: CATSDPGDSGYTF. CDR3 in DNA: TGTGCCACCAGTGATCCAGGGGATTCCGGCTACACCTTC.